This T cell receptor (beta chain) was sequenced for a study of blood T cell repertoires in COVID-19. The junction had 9 bases not matched to a gene; V was cut back by 4 bases and J by 6 bases. Germline lookup yields CDR1 SGHTS and CDR2 YDEGEE. The CDR3 has 15 residues. Measured with immunoSEQ multiplex PCR; TCRdb has only the in-frame clones, and not every one. The top ten clones hold roughly 1.8% of a sample with 250,000 to 300,000 clones, 75% to 90% of them seen once. A few counts support this clone. The rearrangement links TRBV5-8 to TRBJ1-5, with 8 bases fitting TRBD1. The origin of this receptor is a man aged 30 to 45 with active or convalescent COVID-19. Material for sequencing was peripheral blood. CDR3 region: CASSQFQGASQPQHF. Written as DNA, the CDR3 is TGTGCCAGCAGCCAATTTCAGGGGGCGAGTCAGCCCCAGCATTTT. Complete variable domain (other parts from reference TRBV5-8 and TRBJ1-5): EAGVTQSPTHLIKTRGQQATLRCSPISGHTSVYWYQQALGLGLQFLLWYDEGEERNRGNFPPRFSGRQFPNYSSELNVNALELEDSALYLCASSQFQGASQPQHFGDGTRLSIL.